This T cell receptor (beta chain) emerged from a study of blood T cell repertoires in COVID-19 (TCRdb year 2020). For the study in its entirety: Samples from collaborators originated in the United States, Italy and Spain and spanned both the acute and convalescent phases of COVID-19. The material from the prospective study consisted of cDNA or gDNA derived from T cells, B-cell-depleted T cells, or PBMCs. The dataset comprised deeply sampled blood TCRbeta repertoires from subjects exposed to, actively infected with, or recovered from COVID-19. The repertoires were released in a freely available public database meant as a resource for research on the immune response to SARS-CoV-2. Samples were obtained from the ongoing ImmuneRACE study (first 160 participants) and from 1,200 or so subjects provided by 6 global collaborators. Sample metadata almost always included a de-identified subject ID, COVID-19 status, age in years and sex. Where available, HLA class I and class II types were taken from metadata supplied by the sample provider and were not determined by assay-based typing.

The collaborating institutions used their own protocols to collect whole blood in K2EDTA tubes. For TCRbeta analysis, collaborator samples were shipped as frozen whole blood, as isolated PBMCs, or as DNA extracted from either sample type. TCRbeta CDR3 regions were amplified from genomic DNA using the immunoSEQ Assay, a bias-controlled multiplex PCR. The original methods were these. The number of nucleated cells in each sample was estimated by amplification of reference gene primers within the assay. Sequence reads were collapsed and filtered to measure the absolute abundance of every unique TCRbeta CDR3 rearrangement. For each sample, productive Simpson clonality was calculated by taking the square root of Simpson's diversity index across productive rearrangements. The clones in this table, taken by TCRdb from immuneACCESS, are in-frame only. Not every clone is retained; where verified, under half of the shortfall comes from an unresolved V gene, and the cause of the rest is unknown. Clone size and the V and J calls come from that table; the DNA yielded D and trimming. Present in this sample are roughly 130,000 clones, more than 75% of which were seen just once. Jointly, the top ten make up around 3.4% of the sample.

Measured from the cysteine to the phenylalanine, the CDR3 is 15 residues long. The retained sequence is limited to the CDR3, 45 bases, with the frame set at the first base. At the junction V is shortened by 1 base and J by 1 base, with 8 bases in between. From a lookup of the germline V gene, CDR1 and CDR2 are SGHTA and FQGNSA. Results and caveats for the whole study, not just this receptor: Clinical and demographic metadata were provided uncurated, with the amount varying by source and participant.

A remark on this clone: There is no known antigen for this receptor. No much larger clone is present one base from it, and per-base qualities are unavailable.

The sample taken for sequencing was peripheral blood. This sequence originates from a woman aged 55-69 years with acute or convalescent COVID-19. This receptor chain uses TRBV7-2 and TRBJ1-5; a confident D gene designation cannot be given. The DNA sequence is TGTGCCAGCAGCTTAGGAGGTTTGAGCAATCAGCCCCAGCATTTT. Its product reads: CASSLGGLSNQPQHF.